Shown below are 24 T cell receptor beta chains from a single sample sequenced in a study of T cells in Graves' hyperthyroidism and ophthalmopathy (dated by TCRdb to the late 2010s). Libraries were built with multiplex PCR. The sequencing machine was an Illumina HiSeq 2000. Amplification of TCR beta CDR3 regions was carried out from RNA transcripts. For the first round of RT-PCR on the TCR CDR3, the HTBI primer set was used together with the Qiagen OneStep RT-PCR kit. TCRdb trimmed the raw reads at Q25, called clones with MiXCR and kept productive beta chains. Identical CDR3 protein sequences are pooled into one entry, listed with their most common genes and DNA. The sample table records roughly 840,000 distinct CDR3 sequences; around 39% of these occur just once. The top ten hold around 10% of the sample. The sample comprised blood. The receptors originated from a man younger than 35 with Graves' hyperthyroidism.

With respect to this clonotype: The junction departs from germline at one end; a sequencing error may be responsible. V usage is TRBV13 and J usage is TRBJ2-7; D gene ambiguous. From germline, CDR1 is PRHDT and CDR2 FYEKMQ (reference sequence). The CDR3 is 14 amino acids. This CDR3 reads CVSSLWLSSYEQYF. CDR3 nucleotide sequence: TGTGTCAGCAGCTTGTGGCTGAGCTCCTACGAGCAGTACTTC.

This clonotype was observed many times. The chain uses TRBV7-9 and TRBJ1-3; no firm D call. Looked up from germline, CDR1 is SEHNR and CDR2 is FQNEAQ (reference sequence). V shed 5 bases and J shed 0 bases, with 11 bases lying between them. The CDR3 is 15 residues long. The CDR3: CASSPDAVSGNTIYF. In DNA form, the CDR3 reads TGTGCCAGCAGCCCGGACGCCGTCTCTGGAAACACCATATATTTT.

This clonotype has a count of ten or more. V usage is TRBV9 and J usage is TRBJ1-5, with a possible D match to TRBD1 (5 bases). Trimming stripped 0 bases from V and 6 bases from J, with 10 bases between. CDR1 and CDR2 (germline): SGDLS, YYNGEE. This CDR3 comprises 14 residues. CDR3 nucleotide sequence: TGTGCCAGCAGCGTAGAGGCAGGGAGTCAGCCCCAGCATTTT. It yields the protein CASSVEAGSQPQHF.

This chain joins TRBV9 and TRBJ1-3; TRBD1 might be the D (6 bases). In germline, CDR1 is SGDLS, CDR2 YYNGEE. Trimming stripped 3 bases from V and 4 bases from J, with 20 bases between. This CDR3 is built from 17 residues. The CDR3 protein is CASSAGGLEGRGNTIYF. The DNA for the CDR3 is TGTGCCAGCAGCGCGGGGGGGCTTGAGGGGAGAGGAAACACCATATATTTT.

The rearrangement links TRBV3-1 to TRBJ2-5; D gene uncertain. V was clipped by 6 bases and J by 2 bases, with 13 bases between them. Germline assignment: CDR1 LGHDT and CDR2 YNNKEL (reference sequence). CDR3 length: 14 residues. The CDR3 DNA reads TGTGCCAGCAGTCCGGCCCTCTTTCAAGAGACCCAGTACTTC. The encoded protein is CASSPALFQETQYF.

Of note for this clonotype: Likely a read error: the CDR3 ends without its conserved phenylalanine or tryptophan. The DNA is left out, because the CDR3 cannot be placed on it with certainty; the CDR3 is given as TCRdb lists it. The rearrangement joins TRBV11-3 to TRBJ2-6; no check of the table's D call, TRBD1, against the DNA was made. The CDR3 extends over 9 residues, inclusive of both ends. Germline V gives CDR1 SGHNT, CDR2 YENEEA. CDR3 region: CASSPRQGT.

This clonotype was observed a few times. The chain links TRBV9 to TRBJ1-5; D uncertain. The CDR3 contains 15 residues. Germline values: CDR1 SGDLS, CDR2 YYNGEE. V dropped 2 bases and J dropped 0 bases, with 9 bases sitting between them. The CDR3 region has the DNA TGTGCCAGCAGCGTGGGCGGTCATAGCAATCAGCCCCAGCATTTT. It yields the protein CASSVGGHSNQPQHF.

This sequence joins TRBV20-1 and TRBJ2-5, with 7 bases lining up with TRBD1. V trimming: 8 bases; J trimming: 1 base; junction bases outside the gene matches: 4. The CDR3 consists of 12 residues. From germline, CDR1 is DFQATT and CDR2 SNEGSKA (reference sequence). In DNA, the CDR3 is TGCAGTTATAGGACAGGCCAAGAGACCCAGTACTTC. Its translation: CSYRTGQETQYF.

The V call is TRBV7-8, the J call TRBJ2-5, with TRBD1 identical over 7 bases. Germline CDR1 reads SGHVS; CDR2 reads FQNEAQ. Trimming removed 2 bases from V and 5 bases from J; junction bases left unmatched: 5. The CDR3 sequence is 14 residues long. CDR3 coding DNA: TGTGCCAGCAGCTTACCTCAGGGGGAGGAGACCCAGTACTTC. Translation gives CASSLPQGEETQYF.

This chain joins TRBV9 and TRBJ1-1; D is possibly TRBD1 (5 bases). Germline CDR1 is SGDLS and CDR2 is YYNGEE. The CDR3 loop spans 12 amino acids. V dropped 4 bases and J dropped 11 bases, with 15 bases sitting between them. The CDR3 sequence: CASSSPGEVAFF. The CDR3, as DNA: TGTGCCAGCAGCTCCCCGGGGGAGGTGGCTTTCTTT.

This clonotype was observed a single time. The chain carries TRBV2 and TRBJ1-5, with TRBD1 identical over 7 bases. Trimming took 5 bases from V and 3 from J; bases not matched to a gene: 10. In germline, CDR1 is SNHLY, CDR2 FYNNEI. This CDR3 has 16 residues. The CDR3 is CASSFSLQGSNQPQHF. The CDR3 coding sequence is TGTGCCAGCAGTTTTTCACTACAGGGGTCCAATCAGCCCCAGCATTTT.

V gene TRBV5-8 combines with J gene TRBJ1-1; TRBD1 aligns across 9 bases. After removal of 3 bases from V and 0 bases from J, the junction contained 9 bases not matched to a gene. This CDR3 is 17 amino acids long. Germline lookup yields CDR1 SGHTS and CDR2 YDEGEE. Here the CDR3 DNA reads TGTGCCAGCAGCTCAAGGACAGGGGCTCTCATGAACACTGAAGCTTTCTTT. Protein sequence: CASSSRTGALMNTEAFF.

This clonotype occurred a few times. The chain employs TRBV5-1 and TRBJ2-7; possible D gene TRBD2, 6 bases. Germline lookup yields CDR1 SGHRS and CDR2 YFSETQ. The CDR3 contains 14 residues. The germline V and J ends were trimmed by 5 bases and 6 bases, with 18 bases remaining between them. The CDR3 DNA follows: TGCGCCAGCAGTTTAGACCGACTAGTCACCGAGCAGTACTTC. The encoded protein is CASSLDRLVTEQYF.

This rearrangement joins TRBV12-3 or TRBV12-4 to TRBJ1-4; 8 bases are shared with TRBD1. The V gene end was trimmed by 5 bases and the J gene end by 5 bases; junction bases not matched to a gene: 4. The CDR3 totals 14 residues. The CDR3 here is CASSPHRGNEKLFF. The CDR3, as DNA: TGTGCCAGCAGTCCGCACAGGGGGAATGAAAAACTGTTTTTT.

The sample holds many counts of this clonotype. V is TRBV2 and J is TRBJ1-1; D remains unclear. This CDR3 has 14 amino acids. V lost 3 bases, J lost 0 bases, and 8 bases lay in between. Germline V gives CDR1 SNHLY, CDR2 FYNNEI. The chain's CDR3 is CASSDSLLNTEAFF. The CDR3 DNA reads TGTGCCAGCAGTGATAGCCTGTTGAACACTGAAGCTTTCTTT.

Turning to this clonotype: No conserved phenylalanine or tryptophan ends this CDR3, so it is likely a read error. This chain joins TRBV7-9 and TRBJ1-1; D unclear. The CDR3 spans 12 residues. The V end was cut by 4 bases, the J end by 5 bases, with 8 bases between. Germline V gene sequence: CDR1 SEHNR, CDR2 FQNEAQ (reference sequence). The CDR3 loop is CASSSWGTEAFS. CDR3 DNA sequence: TGTGCCAGCAGCTCGTGGGGAACTGAAGCTTTCTCT.

This clonotype occurred a few times. The CDR3 region has the DNA TGTGCCAGCACCCGGTTGAACACCGGGGAGCTGTTTTTT. This sequence encodes CASTRLNTGELFF. V is TRBV7-9 and J is TRBJ2-2; D is unclear. The CDR3 is made up of 13 amino acids. Trimming took off 7 bases at V and 1 base at J, with 7 bases between the two ends. The germline V gene has CDR1 SEHNR and CDR2 FQNEAQ (reference sequence).

Details on this clonotype: Germline and junction disagree at one end, which may indicate a read error. The chain carries TRBV2 and TRBJ1-3; D ambiguous. Germline loops: CDR1 SNHLY, CDR2 FYNNEI. The CDR3 sequence is 16 residues long. This chain's CDR3 is CASSERERRTGNTTYF. DNA for the CDR3: TGTGCCAGCAGTGAACGTGAGAGGCGCACTGGAAACACCACATATTTT.

The chain is built from TRBV6-5 and TRBJ2-7; TRBD1 aligns across 9 bases. Trimming took 6 bases from V and 4 from J; bases not matched to a gene: 7. In germline, CDR1 is MNHEY, CDR2 SVGAGI. The CDR3 extends over 14 amino acids. The DNA of the CDR3 is TGTGCCAGCAGCTGGACAGGGGATGGGTACGAGCAGTACTTC. Its protein product is CASSWTGDGYEQYF.

V usage is TRBV6-5 and J usage is TRBJ1-5; D possibly corresponds to TRBD1 (6 bases). Trimming removed 0 bases at V and 0 bases at J, with 18 bases between. Germline CDR1 MNHEY, CDR2 SVGAGI. The CDR3 runs 19 residues. CDR3 sequence (DNA): TGTGCCAGCAGTTACTCGGATGGGAGGGGGAGCATTAGCAATCAGCCCCAGCATTTT. This sequence encodes CASSYSDGRGSISNQPQHF.

The rearrangement joins TRBV12-3 or TRBV12-4 to TRBJ1-1; 7 bases line up with TRBD1. The CDR3 is 16 residues long. The V segment lost 5 bases and the J segment 0 bases; nucleotides outside the gene matches: 9. In DNA, the CDR3 is TGTGCCAGCAGTCGGGACAGTAGACCTTTGAACACTGAAGCTTTCTTT. This sequence encodes CASSRDSRPLNTEAFF.

This sequence joins TRBV9 and TRBJ1-5, with 10 bases identical to TRBD1. The length of the CDR3 is 15 residues. CDR1 is SGDLS and CDR2 is YYNGEE in the germline V gene. Trimming at V came to 2 bases and at J to 7 bases, leaving 6 bases not matched to a gene. The CDR3 protein is CASSVTGGARQPQHF. The CDR3 bases are TGTGCCAGCAGCGTGACAGGGGGCGCCCGGCAGCCCCAGCATTTT.

The V call is TRBV7-6, the J call TRBJ2-5, with 9 bases matching TRBD2. The CDR3 contains 16 residues. Germline V gene lookup returns CDR1 SGHVS and CDR2 FNYEAQ. J gave up 2 bases and V 7 bases, and 11 bases lay outside the gene matches. This CDR3 is CASTHLSGGTQETQYF. DNA for the CDR3: TGTGCCAGCACCCACCTTAGCGGGGGCACACAAGAGACCCAGTACTTC.

This clonotype occurred many times. This chain uses TRBV7-9 with TRBJ1-1; D perhaps matches TRBD1 (6 bases). Trimming removed 5 bases at V and 5 bases at J, with 15 bases between. CDR3 size: 14 residues. Per the germline V gene, CDR1 is SEHNR and CDR2 is FQNEAQ (reference sequence). Written as DNA, the CDR3 is TGTGCCAGCAGCGGGTTGGACAGTTTGACTGAAGCTTTCTTT. It encodes CASSGLDSLTEAFF.